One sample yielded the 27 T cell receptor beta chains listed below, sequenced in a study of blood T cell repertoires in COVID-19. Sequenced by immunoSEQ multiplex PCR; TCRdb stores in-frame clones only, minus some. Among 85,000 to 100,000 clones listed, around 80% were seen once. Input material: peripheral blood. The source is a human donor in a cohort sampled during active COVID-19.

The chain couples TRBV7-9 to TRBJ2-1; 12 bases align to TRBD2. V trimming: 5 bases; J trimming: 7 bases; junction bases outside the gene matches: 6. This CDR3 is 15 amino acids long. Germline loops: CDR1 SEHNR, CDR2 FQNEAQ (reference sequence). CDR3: CASSRLAGVRNEQFF. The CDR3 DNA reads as TGTGCCAGCAGCCGACTAGCGGGAGTTAGAAATGAGCAGTTCTTC.

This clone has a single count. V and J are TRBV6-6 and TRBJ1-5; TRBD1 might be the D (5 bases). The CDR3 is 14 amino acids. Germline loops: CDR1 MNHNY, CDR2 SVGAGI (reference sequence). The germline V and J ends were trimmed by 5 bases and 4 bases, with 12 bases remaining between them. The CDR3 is CASSPDIRNQPQHF. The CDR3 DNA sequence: TGTGCCAGCAGTCCGGACATAAGAAATCAGCCCCAGCATTTT.

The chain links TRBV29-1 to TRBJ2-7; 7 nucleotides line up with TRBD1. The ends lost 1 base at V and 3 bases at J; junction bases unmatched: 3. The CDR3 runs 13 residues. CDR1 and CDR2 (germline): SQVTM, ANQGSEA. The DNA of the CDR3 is TGCAGCGTTGAAGCCGGGACAGTCTACGAGCAGTACTTC. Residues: CSVEAGTVYEQYF.

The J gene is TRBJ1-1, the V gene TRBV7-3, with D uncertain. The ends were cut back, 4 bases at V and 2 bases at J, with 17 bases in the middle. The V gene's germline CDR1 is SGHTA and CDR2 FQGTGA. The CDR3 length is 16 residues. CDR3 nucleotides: TGTGCCAGCAGCTCCCAAAACGCAAACATAAACACTGAAGCTTTCTTT. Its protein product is CASSSQNANINTEAFF.

CDR3 nucleotide sequence: TGTGCCAGCTTAACCGGGGGAGGAGTCTCTGGAAACACCATATATTTT. Translating gives CASLTGGGVSGNTIYF. The gene calls are TRBV6-6 and TRBJ1-3; D might be TRBD1 (5 bases). Per the germline V gene, CDR1 is MNHNY and CDR2 is SVGAGI (reference sequence). The V gene lost 8 bases and the J gene lost 0 bases, with 17 bases spanning the gap. The CDR3 consists of 16 residues.

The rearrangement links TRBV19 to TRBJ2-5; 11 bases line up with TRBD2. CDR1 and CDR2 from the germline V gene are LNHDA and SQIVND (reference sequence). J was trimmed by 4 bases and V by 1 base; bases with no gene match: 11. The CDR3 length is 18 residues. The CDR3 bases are TGTGCCAGTAGTATAGGTTTCGGGGCTAGCGGGAGGAGAGAGACCCAGTACTTC. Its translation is CASSIGFGASGRRETQYF. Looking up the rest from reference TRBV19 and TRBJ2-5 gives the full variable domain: DGGITQSPKYLFRKEGQNVTLSCEQNLNHDAMYWYRQDPGQGLRLIYYSQIVNDFQKGDIAEGYSVSREKKESFPLTVTSAQKNPTAFYLCASSIGFGASGRRETQYFGPGTRLLVL.

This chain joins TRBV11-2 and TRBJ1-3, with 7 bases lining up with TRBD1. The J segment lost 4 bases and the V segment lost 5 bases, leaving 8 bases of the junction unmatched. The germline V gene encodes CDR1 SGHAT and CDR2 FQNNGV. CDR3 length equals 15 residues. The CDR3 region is CASSPNRDRGNTIYF. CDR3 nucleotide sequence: TGTGCCAGCAGCCCCAACCGGGACAGAGGAAACACCATATATTTT.

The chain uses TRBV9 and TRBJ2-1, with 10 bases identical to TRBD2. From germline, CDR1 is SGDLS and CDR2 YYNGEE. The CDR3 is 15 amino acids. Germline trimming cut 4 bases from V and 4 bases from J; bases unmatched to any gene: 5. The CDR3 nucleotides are TGTGCCAGCAGCCGGAGCGGGGGGGCATACAATGAGCAGTTCTTC. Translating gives CASSRSGGAYNEQFF.

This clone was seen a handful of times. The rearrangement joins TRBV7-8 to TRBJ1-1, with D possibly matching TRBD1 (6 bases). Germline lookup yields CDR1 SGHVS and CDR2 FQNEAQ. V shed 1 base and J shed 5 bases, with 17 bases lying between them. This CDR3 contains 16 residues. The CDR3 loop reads CASSLGLGARRTEAFF. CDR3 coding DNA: TGTGCCAGCAGCTTAGGTCTGGGGGCTAGGAGGACTGAAGCTTTCTTT.

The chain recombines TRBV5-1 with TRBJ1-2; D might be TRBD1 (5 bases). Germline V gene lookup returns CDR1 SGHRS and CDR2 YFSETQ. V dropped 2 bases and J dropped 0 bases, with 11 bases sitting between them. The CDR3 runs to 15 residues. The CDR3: CASSFSPGANYGYTF. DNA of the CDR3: TGCGCCAGCAGCTTTTCCCCGGGGGCTAACTATGGCTACACCTTC.

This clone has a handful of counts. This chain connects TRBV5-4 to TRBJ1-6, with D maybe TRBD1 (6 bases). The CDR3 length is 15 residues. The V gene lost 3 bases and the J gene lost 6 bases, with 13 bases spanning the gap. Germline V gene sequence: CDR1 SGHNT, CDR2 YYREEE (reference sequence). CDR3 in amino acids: CASSSQGKGNSPLHF. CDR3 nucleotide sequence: TGTGCCAGCAGCTCGCAGGGGAAAGGTAATTCACCCCTCCACTTT.

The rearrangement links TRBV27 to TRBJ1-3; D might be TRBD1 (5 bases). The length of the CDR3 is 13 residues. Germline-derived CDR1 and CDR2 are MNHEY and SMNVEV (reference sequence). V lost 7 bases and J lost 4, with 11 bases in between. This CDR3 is CASKPTAGNTIYF. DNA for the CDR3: TGTGCCAGCAAGCCGACAGCCGGAAACACCATATATTTT.

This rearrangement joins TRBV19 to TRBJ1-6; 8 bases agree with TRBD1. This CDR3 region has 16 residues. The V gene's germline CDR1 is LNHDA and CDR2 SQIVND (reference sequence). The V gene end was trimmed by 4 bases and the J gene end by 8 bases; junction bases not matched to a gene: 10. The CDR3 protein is CASSRRQGTSDSPLHF. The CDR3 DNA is TGTGCCAGTAGTAGGCGACAGGGGACGAGTGATTCACCCCTCCACTTT.

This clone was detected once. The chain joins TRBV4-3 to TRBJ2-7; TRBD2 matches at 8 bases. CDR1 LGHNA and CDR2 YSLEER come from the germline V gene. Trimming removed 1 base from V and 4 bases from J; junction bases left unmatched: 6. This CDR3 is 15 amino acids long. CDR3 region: CASSQGVLAVYEQYF. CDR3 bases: TGCGCCAGCAGCCAAGGGGTACTAGCGGTATACGAGCAGTACTTC.

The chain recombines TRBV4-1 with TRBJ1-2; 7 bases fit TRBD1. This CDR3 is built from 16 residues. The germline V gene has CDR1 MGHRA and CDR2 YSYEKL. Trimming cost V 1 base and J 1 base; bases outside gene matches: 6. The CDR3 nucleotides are TGCGCCAGCAGCCAAGGGACAGGCCAGATTAACTATGGCTACACCTTC. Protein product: CASSQGTGQINYGYTF.

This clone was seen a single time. The CDR3 reads CASSFVAGGGTDTQYF. CDR3 sequence (DNA): TGTGCCAGCAGCTTTGTAGCGGGGGGCGGCACAGATACGCAGTATTTT. The chain joins TRBV7-3 to TRBJ2-3; 10 nucleotides align to TRBD2. The germline CDR1 and CDR2 sequences are SGHTA and FQGTGA. V lost 3 bases and J lost 1; bases outside the gene matches: 4. This CDR3 is 16 amino acids long.

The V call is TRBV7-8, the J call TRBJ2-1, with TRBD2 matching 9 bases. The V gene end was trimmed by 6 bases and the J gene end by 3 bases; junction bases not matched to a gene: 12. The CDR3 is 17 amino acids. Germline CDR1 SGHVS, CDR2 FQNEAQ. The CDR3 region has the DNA TGTGCCAGCAGGGGCTCGCCCCAGCGGGGGGTCTACAATGAGCAGTTCTTC. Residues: CASRGSPQRGVYNEQFF.

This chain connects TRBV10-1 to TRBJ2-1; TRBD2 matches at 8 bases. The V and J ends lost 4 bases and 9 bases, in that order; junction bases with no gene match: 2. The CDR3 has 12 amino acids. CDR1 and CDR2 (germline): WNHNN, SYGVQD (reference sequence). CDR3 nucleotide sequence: TGCGCCAGCAGTGCGGCGGGGGGTGAGCAGTTCTTC. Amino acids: CASSAAGGEQFF.

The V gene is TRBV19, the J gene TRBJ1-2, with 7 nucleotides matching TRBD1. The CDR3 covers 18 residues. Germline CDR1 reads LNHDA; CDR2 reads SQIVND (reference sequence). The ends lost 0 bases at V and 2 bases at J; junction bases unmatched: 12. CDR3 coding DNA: TGTGCCAGTAGTATAGATTACGCAGGGAGCAGGGGGAACTATGGCTACACCTTC. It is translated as CASSIDYAGSRGNYGYTF.

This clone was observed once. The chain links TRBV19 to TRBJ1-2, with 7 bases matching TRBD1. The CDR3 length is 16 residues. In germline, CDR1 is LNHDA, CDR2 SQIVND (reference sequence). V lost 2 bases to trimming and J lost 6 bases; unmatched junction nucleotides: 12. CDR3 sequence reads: CASSITSYRGGDGYTF. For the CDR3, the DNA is TGTGCCAGTAGTATAACCTCCTACAGGGGCGGGGATGGCTACACCTTC.

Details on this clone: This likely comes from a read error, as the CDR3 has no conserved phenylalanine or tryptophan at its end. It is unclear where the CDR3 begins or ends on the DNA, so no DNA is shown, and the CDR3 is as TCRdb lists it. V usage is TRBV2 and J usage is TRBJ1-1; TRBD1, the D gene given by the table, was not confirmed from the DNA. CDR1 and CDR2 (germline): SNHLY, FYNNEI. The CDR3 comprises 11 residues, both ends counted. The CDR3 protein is CASSAPGQPEI.

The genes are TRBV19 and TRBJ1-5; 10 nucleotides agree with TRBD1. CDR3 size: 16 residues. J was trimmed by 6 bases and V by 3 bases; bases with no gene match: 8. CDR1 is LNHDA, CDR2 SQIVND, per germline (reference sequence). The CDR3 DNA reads TGTGCCAGTAGTATCCTCGGACAGGGGGTGGTTCAGCCCCAGCATTTT. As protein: CASSILGQGVVQPQHF.

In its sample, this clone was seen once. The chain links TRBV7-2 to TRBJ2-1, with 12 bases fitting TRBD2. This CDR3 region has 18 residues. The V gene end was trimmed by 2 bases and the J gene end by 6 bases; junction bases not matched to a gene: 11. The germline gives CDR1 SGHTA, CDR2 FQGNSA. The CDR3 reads CASSLNPSLLAGGNEQFF. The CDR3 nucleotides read TGTGCCAGCAGCTTAAACCCCTCCCTACTAGCGGGGGGCAATGAGCAGTTCTTC.

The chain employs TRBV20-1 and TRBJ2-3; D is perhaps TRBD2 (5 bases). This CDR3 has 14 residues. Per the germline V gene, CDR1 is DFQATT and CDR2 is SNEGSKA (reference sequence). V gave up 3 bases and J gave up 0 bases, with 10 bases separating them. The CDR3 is CSASEGASTDTQYF. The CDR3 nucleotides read TGCAGTGCTAGTGAGGGAGCCAGCACAGATACGCAGTATTTT.

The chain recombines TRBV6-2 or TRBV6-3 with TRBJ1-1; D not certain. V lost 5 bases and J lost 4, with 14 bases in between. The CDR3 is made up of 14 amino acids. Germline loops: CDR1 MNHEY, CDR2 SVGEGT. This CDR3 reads CASSPSGRATEAFF. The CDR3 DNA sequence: TGTGCCAGCAGTCCCTCGGGGAGGGCCACTGAAGCTTTCTTT.

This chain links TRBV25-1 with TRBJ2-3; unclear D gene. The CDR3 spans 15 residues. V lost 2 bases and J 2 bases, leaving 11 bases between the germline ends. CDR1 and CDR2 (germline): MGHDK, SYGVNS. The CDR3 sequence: CASSEGFTVTDTQYF. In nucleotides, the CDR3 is TGTGCCAGCAGTGAAGGGTTTACAGTCACAGATACGCAGTATTTT.

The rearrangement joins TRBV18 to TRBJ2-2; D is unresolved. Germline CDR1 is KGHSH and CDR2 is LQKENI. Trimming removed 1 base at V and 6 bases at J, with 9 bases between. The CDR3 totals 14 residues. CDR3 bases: TGTGCCAGCTCACCACGGTATTCGGCCGGGGAGCTGTTTTTT. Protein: CASSPRYSAGELFF. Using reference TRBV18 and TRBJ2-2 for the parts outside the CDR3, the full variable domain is NAGVMQNPRHLVRRRGQEARLRCSPMKGHSHVYWYRQLPEEGLKFMVYLQKENIIDESGMPKERFSAEFPKEGPSILRIQQVVRGDSAAYFCASSPRYSAGELFFGEGSRLTVL.